The rows below give T cell receptor beta chains drawn from one sample of a study of T cells after posttransplantation cyclophosphamide. Repertoires were generated with immunoSEQ multiplex PCR, while TCRdb's copy carries only in-frame clones and drops some. The sample yields 15,000 to 17,000 clones, about four fifths seen once. This specimen was PBMCs, taken 350 to 400 days after allogeneic stem cell transplant with calcineurin inhibitor and methotrexate. The origin of the receptors is a male patient under 35 who received an allogeneic stem cell transplant from a related donor, was CMV-positive, and had no GVHD. T cells may partly derive from the graft donor. CDR3s include the opening cysteine and the closing phenylalanine or tryptophan. D genes are given only for firm matches. The size of a clone is reported for some rows only, either as once, few or many, or as a class for expanded clones.

j_gene,d_gene,v_gene,abundance,CDR3aa,CDR3nt
TRBJ2-5,NA,TRBV7-3,NA,CASSLRPSGGETQYF,TGTGCCAGCAGCTTAAGACCCAGCGGCGGGGAGACCCAGTACTTC
TRBJ1-5,NA,TRBV18,few,CATSRENQPQHF,TGTGCCACCTCCCGGGAAAATCAGCCCCAGCATTTT
TRBJ2-3,TRBD2,TRBV10-3,NA,CAISRLAGASDTQYF,TGTGCCATCAGCCGATTAGCGGGAGCATCAGATACGCAGTATTTT
TRBJ2-7,TRBD1,TRBV11-1,NA,CASSLRDRPTREYF,TGTGCCAGCAGCTTACGGGACAGGCCTACGAGAGAGTACTTC
TRBJ1-2,TRBD1,TRBV6-1,NA,CASSRQQGRNYGYTF,TGTGCCAGCAGTCGCCAACAGGGGCGGAACTATGGCTACACCTTC
TRBJ1-1,NA,TRBV5-1,NA,CASSFTLNTEAFF,TGCGCCAGCAGCTTTACACTGAACACTGAAGCTTTCTTT
TRBJ1-4,NA,TRBV7-9,NA,CASSPLVGQGEKLFF,TGTGCCAGCAGCCCACTGGTCGGGCAGGGGGAAAAACTGTTTTTT
TRBJ2-5,NA,TRBV11-1,NA,CASSALREPQYF,TGTGCCAGCAGCGCCTTACGGGAACCCCAGTACTTC
TRBJ1-2,NA,TRBV6-1,once,CASSEGTGLYGYTF,TGTGCCAGCAGTGAAGGCACAGGGCTCTATGGCTACACCTTC
TRBJ1-1,NA,TRBV10-2,NA,CASSDVRGGTEAFF,TGCGCCAGCAGTGACGTCAGGGGAGGGACTGAAGCTTTCTTT
TRBJ2-2,NA,TRBV30,NA,CAWTTPGTPRVGELFF,TGTGCCTGGACCACTCCTGGGACTCCCAGGGTCGGGGAGCTGTTTTTT
TRBJ2-3,TRBD2,TRBV9,NA,CASSMEAGLAGTDTQYF,TGTGCCAGCAGCATGGAGGCGGGACTAGCGGGCACAGATACGCAGTATTTT
TRBJ2-1,NA,TRBV4-2,NA,CASSQELTDSEQFF,TGTGCCAGCAGCCAAGAGCTGACTGACAGTGAGCAGTTCTTC
TRBJ1-2,TRBD1,TRBV4-1,NA,CASSQGYRGPHSPYGYTF,TGCGCCAGCAGCCAAGGATACAGGGGGCCCCATTCCCCCTATGGCTACACCTTC
TRBJ2-1,TRBD2,TRBV19,NA,CASSNGTSGWNEQFF,TGTGCCAGTAGTAACGGGACTAGCGGGTGGAATGAGCAGTTCTTC
TRBJ2-2,NA,TRBV27,NA,CASSLSNGNTGELFF,TGTGCCAGCAGTTTATCTAACGGGAACACCGGGGAGCTGTTTTTT
TRBJ2-7,NA,TRBV20-1,NA,CSARHNYEQYF,TGCAGTGCGCGACATAACTACGAGCAGTACTTC
TRBJ2-6,TRBD1,TRBV7-9,NA,CASSLGQGPSSGANVLTF,TGTGCCAGCAGCCTCGGACAGGGTCCCTCCTCTGGGGCCAACGTCCTGACTTTC
TRBJ2-7,TRBD1,TRBV5-6,NA,CASSLRGQRVGYEQYF,TGTGCCAGCAGCCTGAGGGGACAGCGAGTTGGCTACGAGCAGTACTTC
TRBJ2-5,NA,TRBV2,NA,CASSSTGTPRLETQYF,TGTGCCAGCAGTTCTACCGGGACACCCAGGTTGGAGACCCAGTACTTC
TRBJ2-5,TRBD2,TRBV5-1,NA,CASSVNSGREEQYF,TGCGCCAGCAGCGTGAATAGCGGGAGGGAAGAGCAGTACTTC
TRBJ2-1,NA,TRBV5-5,NA,CASSPGLLYSEQFF,TGTGCCAGCAGCCCGGGACTTCTCTACAGTGAGCAGTTCTTC
TRBJ2-1,TRBD2,TRBV27,NA,CASSPTSGRGNEQFF,TGTGCCAGCAGCCCGACTAGCGGGAGAGGGAATGAGCAGTTCTTC
TRBJ2-1,TRBD2,TRBV7-9,once,CASSLSLAGERDSEQFF,TGTGCCAGCAGCTTATCCTTGGCGGGAGAACGTGACAGTGAGCAGTTCTTC
TRBJ2-1,TRBD2,TRBV18,NA,CASSPSRLAGGLSEQFF,TGTGCCAGCTCACCAAGCCGACTAGCGGGAGGGCTTAGTGAGCAGTTCTTC
TRBJ2-1,NA,TRBV6-5,once,CASSYSSWNSEQFF,TGTGCCAGCAGTTACTCTAGTTGGAACAGTGAGCAGTTCTTC
TRBJ1-2,NA,TRBV7-9,NA,CASSFVWYSKAFNYGYTF,TGTGCCAGCAGCTTCGTTTGGTACAGTAAAGCATTTAACTATGGCTACACCTTC
TRBJ2-7,NA,TRBV14,few,CASSPWPRHEQYF,TGTGCCAGCAGCCCATGGCCCCGTCACGAGCAGTACTTC
TRBJ1-2,TRBD1,TRBV5-1,NA,CASSSDRGPYGYTF,TGCGCCAGCAGCTCCGACAGGGGGCCCTATGGCTACACCTTC
TRBJ2-1,TRBD2,TRBV5-1,NA,CASSLGTSGRLHSEQFF,TGCGCCAGCAGCCTTGGGACTAGCGGGAGACTTCACAGTGAGCAGTTCTTC
TRBJ2-7,TRBD2,TRBV10-3,NA,CAISGGPGLALCEQYF,TGTGCCATCAGTGGGGGGCCGGGACTAGCGTTGTGCGAGCAGTACTTC
TRBJ1-5,NA,TRBV5-5,NA,CASSLTAYSNQPQHF,TGTGCCAGCAGCTTGACAGCCTATAGCAATCAGCCCCAGCATTTT
TRBJ2-2,TRBD2,TRBV18,NA,CASSPLAGGDTGELFF,TGTGCCAGCTCACCGTTAGCGGGAGGAGACACCGGGGAGCTGTTTTTT
TRBJ2-1,NA,TRBV13,NA,CASSPLSSYSEQFF,TGTGCCAGCAGCCCCTTGAGCTCCTACAGTGAGCAGTTCTTC
TRBJ1-4,TRBD1,TRBV30,NA,CAWSARQGYEKLFF,TGTGCCTGGAGTGCCCGACAGGGGTATGAAAAACTGTTTTTT
TRBJ1-2,NA,TRBV4-3,NA,CASSQDYGGRAGYTF,TGCGCCAGCAGCCAAGATTATGGGGGGAGGGCTGGCTACACCTTC
TRBJ2-5,NA,TRBV15,NA,CATRPGGAQRETQYF,TGTGCCACCAGGCCTGGGGGGGCCCAGAGGGAGACCCAGTACTTC
TRBJ2-3,TRBD2,TRBV5-1,NA,CASSAGTSGDTQYF,TGCGCCAGCAGCGCAGGGACTAGCGGAGATACGCAGTATTTT
TRBJ1-2,NA,TRBV4-3,NA,CASSQDRSGYYGYTF,TGCGCCAGCAGCCAAGATCGGTCAGGCTACTATGGCTACACCTTC
TRBJ2-3,TRBD2,TRBV5-1,NA,CASSLGQGGDTQYF,TGCGCCAGCAGCTTGGGGCAGGGAGGGGATACGCAGTATTTT
TRBJ1-1,NA,TRBV6-1,once,CASIRGPGGTEAFF,TGTGCCAGCATTCGTGGGCCGGGGGGCACTGAAGCTTTCTTT